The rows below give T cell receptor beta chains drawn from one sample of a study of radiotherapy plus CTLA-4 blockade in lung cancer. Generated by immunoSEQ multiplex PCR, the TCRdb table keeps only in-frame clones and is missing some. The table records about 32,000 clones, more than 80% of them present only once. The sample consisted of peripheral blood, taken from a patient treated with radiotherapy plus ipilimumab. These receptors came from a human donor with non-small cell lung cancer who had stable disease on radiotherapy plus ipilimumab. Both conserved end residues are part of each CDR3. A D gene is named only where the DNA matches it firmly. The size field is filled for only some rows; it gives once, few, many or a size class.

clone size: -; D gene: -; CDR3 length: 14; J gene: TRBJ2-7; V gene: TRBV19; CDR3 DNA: TGTGCCAGCGCCCGCGGCCCGCACTCCTACGAGCAGTACTTC; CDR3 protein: CASARGPHSYEQYF
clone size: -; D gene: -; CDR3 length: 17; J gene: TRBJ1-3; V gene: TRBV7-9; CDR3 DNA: TGTGCCAGCAGCTTACCTGGGCGCCGGGAGTCCGGAAACACCATATATTTT; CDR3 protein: CASSLPGRRESGNTIYF
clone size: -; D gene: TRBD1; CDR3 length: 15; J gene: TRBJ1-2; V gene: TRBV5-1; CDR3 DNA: TGCGCCAGCAGCACGGGACAGGGGGCGCAGTATGGCTACACCTTC; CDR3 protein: CASSTGQGAQYGYTF
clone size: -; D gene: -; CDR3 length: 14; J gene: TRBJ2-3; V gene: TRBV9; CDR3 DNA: TGTGCCAGCAGCGTAGCGGGGAGCACAGATACGCAGTATTTT; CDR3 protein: CASSVAGSTDTQYF
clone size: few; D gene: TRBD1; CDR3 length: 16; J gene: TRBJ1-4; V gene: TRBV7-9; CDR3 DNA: TGTGCCAGCAGCTTAGTCTGGACAGGGGATGACGAAAAACTGTTTTTT; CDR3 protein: CASSLVWTGDDEKLFF
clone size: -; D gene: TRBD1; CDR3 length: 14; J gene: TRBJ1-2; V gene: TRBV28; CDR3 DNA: TGTGCCAGCAGTTTGAGACAGGGTTTTTATGGCTACACCTTC; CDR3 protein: CASSLRQGFYGYTF
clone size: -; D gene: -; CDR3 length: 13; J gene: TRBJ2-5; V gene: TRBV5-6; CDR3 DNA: TGTGCCAGCAGCTTGGTTAACCAAGAGACCCAGTACTTC; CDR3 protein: CASSLVNQETQYF
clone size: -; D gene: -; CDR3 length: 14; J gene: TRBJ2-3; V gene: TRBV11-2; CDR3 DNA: TGTGCCAGCAGCTTAGCGCTGTCCAGAGATACGCAGTATTTT; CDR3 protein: CASSLALSRDTQYF
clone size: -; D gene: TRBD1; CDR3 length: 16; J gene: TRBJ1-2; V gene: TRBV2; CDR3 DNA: TGTGCCAGCATCTACCAACCGGGACAGGGGGTGGGTGGCTACACCTTC; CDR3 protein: CASIYQPGQGVGGYTF
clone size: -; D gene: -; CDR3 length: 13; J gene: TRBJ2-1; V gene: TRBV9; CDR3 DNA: TGTGCCAGCAGCCTTAGACAGGACAATGAGCAGTTCTTC; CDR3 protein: CASSLRQDNEQFF
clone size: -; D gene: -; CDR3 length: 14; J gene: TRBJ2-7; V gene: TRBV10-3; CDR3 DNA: TGTGCCATCAGTGAGTCCTACCCGGCCTACGAGCAGTACTTC; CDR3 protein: CAISESYPAYEQYF
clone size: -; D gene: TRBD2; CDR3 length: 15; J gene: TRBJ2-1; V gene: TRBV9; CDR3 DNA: TGTGCCAGCAGCGCTTCTAGCGGGAGGGCAAATGAGCAGTTCTTC; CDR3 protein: CASSASSGRANEQFF
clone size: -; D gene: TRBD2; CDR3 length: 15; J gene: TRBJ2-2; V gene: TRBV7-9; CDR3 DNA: TGTGCCAGCAGCTTAAGCGGGAGGGGTACCGGGGAGCTGTTTTTT; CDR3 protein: CASSLSGRGTGELFF
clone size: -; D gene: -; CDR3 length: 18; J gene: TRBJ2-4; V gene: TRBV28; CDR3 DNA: TGTGCCAGCAGTTTTTTGGGGGGAAGACGTACGGCCAAAAACATTCAGTACTTC; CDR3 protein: CASSFLGGRRTAKNIQYF
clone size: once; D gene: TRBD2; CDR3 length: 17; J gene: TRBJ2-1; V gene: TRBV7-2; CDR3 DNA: TGTGCCAGCAGCATCCCCCTAGCGGGAGGGCGGTGGGATGAGCAGTTCTTC; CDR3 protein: CASSIPLAGGRWDEQFF
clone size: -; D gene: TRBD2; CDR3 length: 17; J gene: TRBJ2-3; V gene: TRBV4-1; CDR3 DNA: TGCGCCAGCGCACAGGAAGCGGGAGGGCCGGGCACAGATACGCAGTATTTT; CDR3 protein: CASAQEAGGPGTDTQYF
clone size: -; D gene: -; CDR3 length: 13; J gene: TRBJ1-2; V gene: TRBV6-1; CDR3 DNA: TGTGCCAGCAGTATGGGACTTCTCTATGGCTACACCTTC; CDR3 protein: CASSMGLLYGYTF
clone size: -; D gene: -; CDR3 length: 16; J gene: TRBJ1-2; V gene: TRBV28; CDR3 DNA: TGTGCCAGCAGTTTAAGTTTGGAGGGACCAGTAGGAGGCTACACCTTC; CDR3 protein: CASSLSLEGPVGGYTF
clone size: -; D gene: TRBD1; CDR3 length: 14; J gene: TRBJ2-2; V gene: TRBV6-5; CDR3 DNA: TGTGCCAGCAGCCCCAGGGGGCCTACCGGGGAGCTGTTTTTT; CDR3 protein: CASSPRGPTGELFF
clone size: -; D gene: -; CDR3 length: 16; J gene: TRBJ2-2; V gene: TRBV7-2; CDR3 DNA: TGTGCCAGCAGCTTGTCTATCAGGTCGAACACCGGGGAGCTGTTTTTT; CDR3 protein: CASSLSIRSNTGELFF
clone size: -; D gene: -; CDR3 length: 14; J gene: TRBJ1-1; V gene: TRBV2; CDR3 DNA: TGTGCCAGCAGTGAAGAAGTGCGGAACACTGAAGCTTTCTTT; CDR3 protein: CASSEEVRNTEAFF
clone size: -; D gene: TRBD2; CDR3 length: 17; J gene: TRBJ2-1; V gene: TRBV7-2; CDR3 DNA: TGTGCCAGCAGCTTTCATGGGGGGGTGACCACCTACAATGAGCAGTTCTTC; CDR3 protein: CASSFHGGVTTYNEQFF
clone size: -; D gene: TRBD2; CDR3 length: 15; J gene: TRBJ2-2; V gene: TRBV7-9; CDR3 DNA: TGTGCCAGCAGCTTCGACCTAGCGGGAACCGGGGAGCTGTTTTTT; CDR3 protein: CASSFDLAGTGELFF
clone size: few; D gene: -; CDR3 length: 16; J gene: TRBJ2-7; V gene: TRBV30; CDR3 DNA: TGTGCCTGGACCCGAACGAACAGACAGGCTCCCCACGAGCAGTACTTC; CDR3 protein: CAWTRTNRQAPHEQYF
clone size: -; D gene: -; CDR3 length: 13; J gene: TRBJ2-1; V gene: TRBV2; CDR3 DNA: TGTGCCAGCAGTGAAAATTGGGAGAGTGAGCAGTTCTTC; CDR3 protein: CASSENWESEQFF
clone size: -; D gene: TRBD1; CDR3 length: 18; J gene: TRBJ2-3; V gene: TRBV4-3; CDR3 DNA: TGCGCCAGCAGCCAAGATCGGGACAGGCTTGCTAGCACAGATACGCAGTATTTT; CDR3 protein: CASSQDRDRLASTDTQYF
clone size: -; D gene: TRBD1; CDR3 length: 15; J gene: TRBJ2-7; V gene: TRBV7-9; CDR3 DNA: TGTGCCAGCAGCCCCCCGGACAGGGGCGCCTACGAGCAGTACTTC; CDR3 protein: CASSPPDRGAYEQYF
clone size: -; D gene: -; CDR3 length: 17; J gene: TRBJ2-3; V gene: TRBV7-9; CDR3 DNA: TGTGCCAGCAGCTTAGAGAGGCGGAAAGCGGGCACAGATACGCAGTATTTT; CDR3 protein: CASSLERRKAGTDTQYF
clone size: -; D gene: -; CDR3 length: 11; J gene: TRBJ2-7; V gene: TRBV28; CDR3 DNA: TGTGCCAGCAGTTCAACCGGGGGGCAGTACTTC; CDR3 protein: CASSSTGGQYF
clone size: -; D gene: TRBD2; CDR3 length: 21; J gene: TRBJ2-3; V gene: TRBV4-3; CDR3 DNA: TGCGCCAGCAGCCAAGAAGCGCAAATTAGCGGGAGGACACAGGCGGAAGATACGCAGTATTTT; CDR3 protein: CASSQEAQISGRTQAEDTQYF
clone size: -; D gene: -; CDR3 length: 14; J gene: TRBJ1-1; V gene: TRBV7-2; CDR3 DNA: TGTGCCAGCAGCTTGGCAGGGGAGAACACTGAAGCTTTCTTT; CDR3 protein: CASSLAGENTEAFF
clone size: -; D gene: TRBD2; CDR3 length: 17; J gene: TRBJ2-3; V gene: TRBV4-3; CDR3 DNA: TGCGCCAGCAGCCAAGAGCCTAGCGGGACTAGCACAGATACGCAGTATTTT; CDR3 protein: CASSQEPSGTSTDTQYF
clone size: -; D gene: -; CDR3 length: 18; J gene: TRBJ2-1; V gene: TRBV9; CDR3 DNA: TGTGCCAGCAGCGTAGCGTTTGAGACCAGCGGGTTTGGCCATGAGCAGTTCTTC; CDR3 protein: CASSVAFETSGFGHEQFF
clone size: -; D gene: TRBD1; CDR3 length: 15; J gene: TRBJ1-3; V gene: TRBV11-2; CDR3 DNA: TGTGCCAGCAGCTCTATCAGGGGGTCTGGAAACACCATATATTTT; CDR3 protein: CASSSIRGSGNTIYF
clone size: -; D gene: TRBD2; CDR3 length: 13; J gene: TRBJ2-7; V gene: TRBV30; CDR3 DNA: TGTGCCTGGATCACAGCGGGAATGTACGAGCAGTACTTC; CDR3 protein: CAWITAGMYEQYF
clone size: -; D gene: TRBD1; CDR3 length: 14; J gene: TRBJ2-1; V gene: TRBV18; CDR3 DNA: TGTGCCAGCTCACCACGACAGGGCCACAATGAGCAGTTCTTC; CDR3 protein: CASSPRQGHNEQFF
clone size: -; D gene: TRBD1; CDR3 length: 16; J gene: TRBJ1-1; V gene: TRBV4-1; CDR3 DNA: TGCGCCAGCAGCCAAAACCCAGGGGGCATGAACACTGAAGCTTTCTTT; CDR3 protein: CASSQNPGGMNTEAFF
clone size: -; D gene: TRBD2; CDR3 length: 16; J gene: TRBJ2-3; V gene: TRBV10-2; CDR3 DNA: TGCGCCAGCAAGGGGCTAGCGGGAGGTCTCACAGATACGCAGTATTTT; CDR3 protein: CASKGLAGGLTDTQYF
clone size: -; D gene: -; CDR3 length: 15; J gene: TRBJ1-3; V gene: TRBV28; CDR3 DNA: TGTGCCAGCAGTTTGATGAGCAGGGGAGGAAACACCATATATTTT; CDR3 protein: CASSLMSRGGNTIYF
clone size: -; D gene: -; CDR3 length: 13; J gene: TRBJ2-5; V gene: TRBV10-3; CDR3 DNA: TGTGCCGGAAAGGCAGGGGCCCAAGAGACCCAGTACTTC; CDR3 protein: CAGKAGAQETQYF
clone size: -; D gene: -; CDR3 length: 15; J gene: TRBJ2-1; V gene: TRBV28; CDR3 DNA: TGTGCCAGCAGTTCCTGGACTACCTCCTACAATGAGCAGTTCTTC; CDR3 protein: CASSSWTTSYNEQFF
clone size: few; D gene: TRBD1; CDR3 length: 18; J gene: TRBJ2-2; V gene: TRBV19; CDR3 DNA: TGTGTCATCCTTGTGGGCAGGGGGACCCGCGAGAACACCGGGGAGCTGTTTTTT; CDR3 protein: CVILVGRGTRENTGELFF
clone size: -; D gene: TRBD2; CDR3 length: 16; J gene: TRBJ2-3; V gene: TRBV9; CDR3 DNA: TGTGCCAGCACCCCGGTGACTAGCGATAGCACAGATACGCAGTATTTT; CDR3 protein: CASTPVTSDSTDTQYF
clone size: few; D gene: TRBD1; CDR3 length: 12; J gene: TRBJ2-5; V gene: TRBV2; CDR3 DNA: TGTGCCACCTCCCCAGGGGGAGAGACCCAGTACTTC; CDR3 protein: CATSPGGETQYF
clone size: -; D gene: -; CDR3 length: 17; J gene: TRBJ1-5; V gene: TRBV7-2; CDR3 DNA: TGTGCCAGCAGCTTAGTGGGAGGGGGAAGTCGCAATCAGCCCCAGCATTTT; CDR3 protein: CASSLVGGGSRNQPQHF
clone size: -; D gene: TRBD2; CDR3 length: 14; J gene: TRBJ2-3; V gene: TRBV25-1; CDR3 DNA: TGTGCCAGCAGTCGACTAGCGGGAATAGATACGCAGTATTTT; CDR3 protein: CASSRLAGIDTQYF
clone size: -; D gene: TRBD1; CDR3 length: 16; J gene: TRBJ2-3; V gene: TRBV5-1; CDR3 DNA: TGCGCCAGCAGCTGGGAGACAGGGTTTGACACAGATACGCAGTATTTT; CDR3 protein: CASSWETGFDTDTQYF
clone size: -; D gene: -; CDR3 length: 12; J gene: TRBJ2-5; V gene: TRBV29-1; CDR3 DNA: TGCAGCGGCCGGGTGGATTTAGAGACCCAGTACTTC; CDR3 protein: CSGRVDLETQYF
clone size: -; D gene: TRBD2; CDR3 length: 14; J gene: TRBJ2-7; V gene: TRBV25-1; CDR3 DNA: TGTGCCAGCAGTGAGGAGCGGGGAGCCTACGAGCAGTACTTC; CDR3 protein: CASSEERGAYEQYF